Shown below are 3 T cell receptor beta chains from a single sample sequenced in a study of blood T cell repertoires in COVID-19. Sequencing used immunoSEQ multiplex PCR; TCRdb keeps in-frame clones, though not all of them. The table shows more than 95,000 clones, with around 90% occurring only once. Sequenced input: peripheral blood. The receptor set was obtained from a human donor in a cohort sampled during active COVID-19.

The genes are TRBV6-6 and TRBJ1-5; possibly TRBD1 for D (5 bases). The CDR3 covers 14 residues. Trimming took 6 bases from V and 6 from J, leaving 15 bases between them. Germline CDR1 MNHNY, CDR2 SVGAGI (reference sequence). The chain's CDR3 is CASSPRAQSQPQHF. For the CDR3, the DNA is TGTGCCAGCAGCCCCAGGGCCCAAAGTCAGCCCCAGCATTTT.

CDR3 nucleotides: TGTGCCAGCGGTATGGGCACTCGCCTCGCAGATACGCAGTATTTT. Translated, it gives CASGMGTRLADTQYF. The rearrangement links TRBV7-8 to TRBJ2-3; D remains unclear. This CDR3 comprises 15 residues. The V end lost 8 bases, the J end lost 4 bases, and 19 bases lay between the germline ends. Germline values: CDR1 SGHVS, CDR2 FQNEAQ.

The rearrangement joins TRBV12-3 or TRBV12-4 to TRBJ2-2, with a possible D match to TRBD1 (5 bases). The V gene lost 1 base and the J gene lost 14 bases, with 14 bases spanning the gap. The CDR3 consists of 13 residues. The DNA of the CDR3 is TGTGCCAGCAGTTTAGTAAACAGGAAAGATCTGTTTTTT. Residues: CASSLVNRKDLFF.